These 16 T cell receptor beta chains were all obtained from the same sample, sequenced in a study of human T cells and chemical hapten exposure. TCRdb ran MiXCR on the RACE reads and lists one entry per CDR3 protein. The sample records approximately 120,000 distinct CDR3 sequences, roughly a tenth being singletons. The time point denotes: patch test 2, 6 weeks after DPC sensitization. Treatment in this sample: therapeutic diphenylcyclopropenone sensitization with weekly scalp DPC. The specimen was whole blood, collected in connection with sensitization to the hapten diphenylcyclopropenone (DPC). These receptors were collected from a woman aged 40-49 years with alopecia areata. Some clones in this sample may be carry-over from other donors' samples.

This clonotype was seen ten or more times. This chain connects TRBV3-1 to TRBJ2-7; D not certain. The CDR3 has 15 residues. Between the trimmed V and J ends, which lost 1 base and 0 bases, there was a span of 10 bases. CDR1 is LGHDT, CDR2 YNNKEL, per germline (reference sequence). The CDR3 DNA is TGTGCCAGCAGCCAAGCACCCGCACTCTCCTACGAGCAGTACTTC. It translates to CASSQAPALSYEQYF.

The rearrangement links TRBV12-3 or TRBV12-4 to TRBJ1-4, with TRBD1 identical over 9 bases. Unmatched junction bases numbered 8, after V lost 7 bases and J lost 8 bases. The CDR3 runs 14 residues. The CDR3 coding sequence is TGTGCCAGCAACAACAGGGGGCGGGTCGAAAAACTGTTTTTT. Amino acids: CASNNRGRVEKLFF.

In its sample, this clonotype was seen many times. The chain recombines TRBV6-2 or TRBV6-3 with TRBJ2-5, with TRBD2 matching 11 bases. Germline V gives CDR1 MNHEY, CDR2 SVGEGT. V was clipped by 3 bases and J by 1 base; unmatched bases: 4. The CDR3 is 16 amino acids. The CDR3 spells CASSYSGGALQETQYF. The CDR3 DNA reads as TGTGCCAGCAGTTATAGCGGGGGGGCCCTCCAAGAGACCCAGTACTTC.

The rearrangement uses TRBV12-3 or TRBV12-4 and TRBJ2-7, with 9 bases that match TRBD1. The CDR3 contains 14 residues. Trimming removed 9 bases from V and 5 bases from J; junction bases left unmatched: 11. Here the CDR3 DNA reads TGTGCCAGACCTCGACCGGGACAGGGTAACGAGCAGTACTTC. Amino acids: CARPRPGQGNEQYF.

CDR3 region: CASSPNWGEAFF. CDR3 sequence (DNA): TGTGCCAGCTCACCTAACTGGGGTGAAGCTTTCTTT. This rearrangement joins TRBV18 to TRBJ1-1; D is unclear. Germline V gene sequence: CDR1 KGHSH, CDR2 LQKENI. The CDR3 has 12 amino acids. With 3 bases removed from V and 7 bases from J, the gap between germline ends came to 9 bases.

The V call is TRBV6-5, the J call TRBJ1-2; D may be TRBD1 (5 bases). The germline CDR1 and CDR2 sequences are MNHEY and SVGAGI. V gave up 6 bases and J gave up 1 base, with 9 bases separating them. There are 13 residues in the CDR3. The CDR3 spells CASRDSLNYGYTF. CDR3 coding DNA: TGTGCCAGCAGAGACAGTCTTAACTATGGCTACACCTTC.

This clonotype appeared many times. CDR3 nucleotide sequence: TGTGCCAGTAGGGTGCTACGTGGAGGGATCCTATATGGCTACACCTTC. This gives the protein CASRVLRGGILYGYTF. The chain has TRBV11-2 and TRBJ1-2, with D unclear. Germline V gives CDR1 SGHAT, CDR2 FQNNGV. The V gene lost 9 bases and the J gene lost 5 bases, with 25 bases spanning the gap. There are 16 residues in the CDR3.

J is TRBJ2-7 and V is TRBV5-5; 7 bases are shared with TRBD2. Germline CDR1 SGHKS, CDR2 YYEKEE (reference sequence). CDR3 size: 14 residues. The V gene end was trimmed by 3 bases and the J gene end by 5 bases; junction bases not matched to a gene: 8. CDR3 in amino acids: CASSSKRGTDEQYF. In DNA form, the CDR3 reads TGTGCCAGCAGCTCCAAGCGGGGCACTGACGAGCAGTACTTC.

This clonotype was counted many times. The V call is TRBV29-1, the J call TRBJ1-2, with D uncertain. The CDR3 totals 17 residues. Germline lookup yields CDR1 SQVTM and CDR2 ANQGSEA. Trimming left V 0 bases short and J 4 bases short, with 21 bases between. The DNA of the CDR3 is TGCAGCGTTGAAGATCTTCAAGGCTTTTCGATGGGCTATGGCTACACCTTC. Protein: CSVEDLQGFSMGYGYTF. Based on the CDR3 plus reference TRBV29-1 and TRBJ1-2, the full variable domain is SAVISQKPSRDICQRGTSLTIQCQVDSQVTMMFWYRQQPGQSLTLIATANQGSEATYESGFVIDKFPISRPNLTFSTLTVSNMSPEDSSIYLCSVEDLQGFSMGYGYTFGSGTRLTVV.

This clonotype was observed a few times. The chain combines TRBV20-1 with TRBJ1-4, with D tentatively TRBD1 (5 bases). The germline CDR1 and CDR2 sequences are DFQATT and SNEGSKA (reference sequence). Trimming pared 7 bases from V and 7 bases from J, leaving 13 bases between. The CDR3 has 12 residues. This CDR3 reads CSVPGSFEKLFF. CDR3 in DNA: TGCAGTGTGCCAGGGAGTTTTGAAAAACTGTTTTTT.

This clonotype was found many times. This chain connects TRBV19 to TRBJ1-6; 7 bases agree with TRBD1. The V and J ends lost 10 bases and 6 bases, in that order; junction bases with no gene match: 9. The CDR3 spans 14 residues. Germline V gene data show CDR1 as LNHDA and CDR2 as SQIVND (reference sequence). The CDR3 protein is CATEDRPSNSPLHF. In DNA, the CDR3 is TGTGCCACCGAGGACAGGCCCTCTAATTCACCCCTCCACTTT. Complete variable domain (other parts from reference TRBV19 and TRBJ1-6): DGGITQSPKYLFRKEGQNVTLSCEQNLNHDAMYWYRQDPGQGLRLIYYSQIVNDFQKGDIAEGYSVSREKKESFPLTVTSAQKNPTAFYLCATEDRPSNSPLHFGNGTRLTVT.

This clonotype was observed at least ten times. This chain connects TRBV7-2 to TRBJ2-5, with 12 bases aligning to TRBD2. Germline loops: CDR1 SGHTA, CDR2 FQGNSA. The CDR3 spans 17 residues. The V segment lost 3 bases and the J segment 4 bases; nucleotides outside the gene matches: 9. The CDR3 nucleotides are TGTGCCAGCAGCTTCTCCCCCCTGACTAGCGGGGGAGAGACCCAGTACTTC. Its translation: CASSFSPLTSGGETQYF.

This clonotype was counted many times. The chain links TRBV5-4 to TRBJ2-3; 12 nucleotides agree with TRBD1. CDR1 is SGHNT and CDR2 is YYREEE in the germline V gene (reference sequence). The CDR3 runs 19 residues. The V gene end was trimmed by 4 bases and the J gene end by 2 bases; junction bases not matched to a gene: 14. As DNA, the CDR3 is TGTGCCAGCAGCCGAACCCCGGGACAGGGGGCCCCCAACACAGATACGCAGTATTTT. Amino acids: CASSRTPGQGAPNTDTQYF.

This chain joins TRBV6-6 and TRBJ1-6; 7 positions match TRBD1. The CDR3 is 15 residues long. Germline V gives CDR1 MNHNY, CDR2 SVGAGI (reference sequence). After removal of 0 bases from V and 8 bases from J, the junction contained 4 bases not matched to a gene. CDR3 DNA: TGTGCCAGCAGTTACTCCGGGACAGCGGATTCACCCCTCCACTTT. It encodes CASSYSGTADSPLHF.

V usage is TRBV20-1 and J usage is TRBJ2-2; D possibly matches TRBD1 or TRBD2 (5 bases each). The V and J ends lost 5 bases and 7 bases respectively, with 20 bases between them. CDR3 size: 15 residues. Germline CDR1 DFQATT, CDR2 SNEGSKA (reference sequence). The CDR3 reads CSASPSGRGSGELFF. DNA for the CDR3: TGCAGTGCTTCGCCGTCGGGGCGCGGAAGCGGGGAGCTGTTTTTT.

The sample holds a few counts of this clonotype. This chain connects TRBV11-2 to TRBJ2-1; 9 positions agree with TRBD1. The germline V gene encodes CDR1 SGHAT and CDR2 FQNNGV. The CDR3 contains 14 residues. Germline trimming cut 5 bases from V and 5 bases from J; bases unmatched to any gene: 4. The CDR3 protein is CASSRGQGNNEQFF. CDR3 DNA: TGTGCCAGCAGCCGAGGACAGGGGAACAATGAGCAGTTCTTC.